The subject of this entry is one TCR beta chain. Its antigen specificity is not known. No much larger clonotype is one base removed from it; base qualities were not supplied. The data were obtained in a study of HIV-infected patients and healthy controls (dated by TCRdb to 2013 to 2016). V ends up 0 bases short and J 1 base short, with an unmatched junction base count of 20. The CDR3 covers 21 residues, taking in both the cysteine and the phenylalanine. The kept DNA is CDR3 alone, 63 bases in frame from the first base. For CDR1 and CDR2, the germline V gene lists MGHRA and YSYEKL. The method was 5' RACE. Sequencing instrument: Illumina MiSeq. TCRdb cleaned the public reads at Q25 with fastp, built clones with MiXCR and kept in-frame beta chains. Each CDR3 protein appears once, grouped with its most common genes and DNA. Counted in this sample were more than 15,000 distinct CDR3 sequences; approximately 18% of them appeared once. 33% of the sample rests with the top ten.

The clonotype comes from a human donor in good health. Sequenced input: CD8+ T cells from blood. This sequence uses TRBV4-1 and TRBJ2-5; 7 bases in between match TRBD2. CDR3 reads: CASSQDWGIGFREAIQETQYF. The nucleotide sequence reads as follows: TGCGCCAGCAGCCAAGATTGGGGTATTGGATTTCGGGAGGCCATCCAAGAGACCCAGTACTTC.